This TCR beta chain stems from a study of immune evolution from preneoplasia to lung adenocarcinoma. TCRdb keeps only in-frame clones here, not all; method: immunoSEQ multiplex PCR. This sample has around 10,000 clones, with 82% found just once. This CDR3 is 16 amino acids long. Per the germline V gene, CDR1 is SGHTA and CDR2 is FQGTGA. The trim removed 1 base at V and 5 bases at J, leaving 6 bases unmatched. The V call is TRBV7-3, the J call TRBJ2-1; the match to TRBD2 covers 9 bases. Sequenced sample: FFPE minimally invasive lung adenocarcinoma tissue. The TCR comes from a person aged 65-85 years with lung adenocarcinoma. CDR3 in amino acids: CASSLNGLAGNNEQFF. The CDR3 DNA reads TGTGCCAGCAGCTTAAACGGGCTAGCGGGAAACAATGAGCAGTTCTTC.